This T cell receptor beta chain was found in a study of blood T cell repertoires in COVID-19. Turning to the study itself: Samples of COVID-19 (acute and convalescent) were obtained from the United States, Italy and Spain. Sources were T cells, B-cell-depleted T cells, or PBMCs; the material itself was cDNA or gDNA.

The CDR3 has 14 residues. Per the germline V gene, CDR1 is LNHDA and CDR2 is SQIVND (reference sequence). Trimming removed 1 base from V and 5 bases from J; junction bases left unmatched: 3. Per the original methods: Quantification of nucleated cells was approximated via reference gene primer amplification. The protocol was immunoSEQ multiplex PCR, while the TCRdb copy is restricted to in-frame clones and leaves out a portion. Clonal size and the V and J genes are those of that table, whereas D and trimming came from the DNA. The sample has fewer than 65,000 clones, roughly 78% seen once; the top ten hold about 25%.

The gene calls are TRBV19 and TRBJ1-2; 8 positions agree with TRBD1. The sequence was collected from a man between 65 and 85 years old with acute or convalescent COVID-19. The material sequenced was peripheral blood. CDR3 protein: CASSIGDRSYGYTF. The CDR3 DNA is TGTGCCAGTAGTATAGGGGACAGGTCGTATGGCTACACCTTC.